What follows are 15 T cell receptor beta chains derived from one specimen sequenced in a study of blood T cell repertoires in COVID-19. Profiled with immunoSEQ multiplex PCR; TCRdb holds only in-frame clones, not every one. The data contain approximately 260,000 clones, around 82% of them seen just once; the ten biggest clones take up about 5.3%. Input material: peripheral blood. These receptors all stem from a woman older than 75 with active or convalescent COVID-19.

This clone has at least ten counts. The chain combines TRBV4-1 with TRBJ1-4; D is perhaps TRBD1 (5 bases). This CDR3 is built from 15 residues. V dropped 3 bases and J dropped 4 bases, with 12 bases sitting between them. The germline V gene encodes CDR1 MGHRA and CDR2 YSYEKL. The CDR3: CASSQNGGGNEKLFF. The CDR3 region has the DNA TGCGCCAGCAGCCAGAACGGGGGTGGTAATGAAAAACTGTTTTTT.

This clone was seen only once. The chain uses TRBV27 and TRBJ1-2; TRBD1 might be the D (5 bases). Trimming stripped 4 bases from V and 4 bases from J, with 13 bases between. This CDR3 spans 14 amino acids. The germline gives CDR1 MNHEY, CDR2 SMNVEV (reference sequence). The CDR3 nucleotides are TGTGCCAGCAGTTCGCAGGGTGAGCTCTATGGCTACACCTTC. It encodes CASSSQGELYGYTF.

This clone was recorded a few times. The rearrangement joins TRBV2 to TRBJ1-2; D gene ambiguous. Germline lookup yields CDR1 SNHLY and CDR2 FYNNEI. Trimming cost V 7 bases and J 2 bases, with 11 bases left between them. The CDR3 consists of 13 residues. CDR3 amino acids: CASIGGLNYGYTF. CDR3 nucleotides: TGTGCCAGCATAGGAGGACTAAACTATGGCTACACCTTC.

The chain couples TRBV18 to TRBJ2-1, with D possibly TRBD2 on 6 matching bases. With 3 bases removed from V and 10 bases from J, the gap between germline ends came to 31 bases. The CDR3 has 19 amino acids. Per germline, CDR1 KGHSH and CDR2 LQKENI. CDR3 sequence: CASSPPAPLGGLNQREQFF. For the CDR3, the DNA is TGTGCCAGCTCACCCCCCGCCCCGTTGGGGGGACTCAATCAGCGGGAGCAGTTCTTC.

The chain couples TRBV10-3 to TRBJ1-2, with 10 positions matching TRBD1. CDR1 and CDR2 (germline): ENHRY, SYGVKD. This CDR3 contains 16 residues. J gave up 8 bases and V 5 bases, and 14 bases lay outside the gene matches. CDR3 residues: CAISTTQGQGNKGYTF. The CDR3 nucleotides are TGTGCCATCAGTACTACTCAGGGACAGGGGAATAAAGGCTACACCTTC.

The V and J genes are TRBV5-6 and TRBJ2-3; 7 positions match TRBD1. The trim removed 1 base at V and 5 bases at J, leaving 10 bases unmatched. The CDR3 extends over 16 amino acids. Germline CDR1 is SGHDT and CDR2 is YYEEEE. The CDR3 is CASSLFGTVVGDTQYF. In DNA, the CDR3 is TGTGCCAGCAGCTTGTTCGGGACAGTGGTTGGAGATACGCAGTATTTT.

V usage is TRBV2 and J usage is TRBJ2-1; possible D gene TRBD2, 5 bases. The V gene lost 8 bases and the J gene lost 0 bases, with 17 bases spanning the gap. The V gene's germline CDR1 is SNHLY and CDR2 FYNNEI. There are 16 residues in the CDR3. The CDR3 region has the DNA TGTGCCAGCGCTGACCAGCGGTTGAGCTCCTACAATGAGCAGTTCTTC. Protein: CASADQRLSSYNEQFF.

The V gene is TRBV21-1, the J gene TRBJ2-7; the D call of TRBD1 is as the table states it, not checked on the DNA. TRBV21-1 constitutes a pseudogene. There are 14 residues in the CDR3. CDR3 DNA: TGTGCCAGCCAGGCCCACAGGAGCTCCTACGAGCAGTACTTC. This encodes CASQAHRSSYEQYF.

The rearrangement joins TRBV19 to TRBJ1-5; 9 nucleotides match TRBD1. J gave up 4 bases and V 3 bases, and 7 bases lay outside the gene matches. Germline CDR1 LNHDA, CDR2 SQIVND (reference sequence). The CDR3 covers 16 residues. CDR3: CASSMTGGGGNQPQHF. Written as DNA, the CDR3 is TGTGCCAGTAGTATGACAGGGGGAGGGGGAAATCAGCCCCAGCATTTT. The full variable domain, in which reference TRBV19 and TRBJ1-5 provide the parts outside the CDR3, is DGGITQSPKYLFRKEGQNVTLSCEQNLNHDAMYWYRQDPGQGLRLIYYSQIVNDFQKGDIAEGYSVSREKKESFPLTVTSAQKNPTAFYLCASSMTGGGGNQPQHFGDGTRLSIL.

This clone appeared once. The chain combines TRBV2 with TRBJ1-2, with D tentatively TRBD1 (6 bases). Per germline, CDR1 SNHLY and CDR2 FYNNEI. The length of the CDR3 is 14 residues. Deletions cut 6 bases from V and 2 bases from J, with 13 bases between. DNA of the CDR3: TGTGCCAGCAGGAGGGGACAACTGAACTATGGCTACACCTTC. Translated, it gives CASRRGQLNYGYTF.

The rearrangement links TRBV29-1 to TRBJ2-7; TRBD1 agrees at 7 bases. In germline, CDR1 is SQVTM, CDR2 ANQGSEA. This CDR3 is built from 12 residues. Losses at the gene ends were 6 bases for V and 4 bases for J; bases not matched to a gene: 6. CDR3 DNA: TGCAGCGTGGCCGAGGGGGCGTACGAGCAGTACTTC. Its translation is CSVAEGAYEQYF.

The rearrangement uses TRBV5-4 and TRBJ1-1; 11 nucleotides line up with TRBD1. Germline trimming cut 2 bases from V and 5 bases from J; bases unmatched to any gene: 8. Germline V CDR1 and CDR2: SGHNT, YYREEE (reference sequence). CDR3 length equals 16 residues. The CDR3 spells CASSLGQGAVATEAFF. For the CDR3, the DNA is TGTGCCAGCAGCTTAGGACAGGGGGCCGTAGCTACTGAAGCTTTCTTT.

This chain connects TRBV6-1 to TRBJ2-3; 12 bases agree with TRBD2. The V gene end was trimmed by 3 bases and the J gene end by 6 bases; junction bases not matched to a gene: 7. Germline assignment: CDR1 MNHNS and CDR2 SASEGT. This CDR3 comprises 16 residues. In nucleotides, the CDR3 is TGTGCCAGCAGTGACAGACTAGCGGGGGCCTCGGATACGCAGTATTTT. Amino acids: CASSDRLAGASDTQYF.

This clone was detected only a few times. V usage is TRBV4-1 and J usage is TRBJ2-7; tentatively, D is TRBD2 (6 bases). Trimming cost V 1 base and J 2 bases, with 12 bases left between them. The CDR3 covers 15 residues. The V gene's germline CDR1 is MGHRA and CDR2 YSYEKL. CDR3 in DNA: TGCGCCAGCAGCCAAGGGACTACCCTAGCCTACGAGCAGTACTTC. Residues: CASSQGTTLAYEQYF.

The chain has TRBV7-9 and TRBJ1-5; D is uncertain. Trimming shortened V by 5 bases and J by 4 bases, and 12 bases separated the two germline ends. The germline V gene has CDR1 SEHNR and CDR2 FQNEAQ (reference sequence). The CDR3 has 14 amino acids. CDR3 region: CASSRTGGNQPQHF. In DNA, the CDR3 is TGTGCCAGCAGCCGAACGGGCGGGAATCAGCCCCAGCATTTT. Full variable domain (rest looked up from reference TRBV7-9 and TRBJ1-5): DTGVSQNPRHKITKRGQNVTFRCDPISEHNRLYWYRQTLGQGPEFLTYFQNEAQLEKSRLLSDRFSAERPKGSFSTLEIQRTEQGDSAMYLCASSRTGGNQPQHFGDGTRLSIL.